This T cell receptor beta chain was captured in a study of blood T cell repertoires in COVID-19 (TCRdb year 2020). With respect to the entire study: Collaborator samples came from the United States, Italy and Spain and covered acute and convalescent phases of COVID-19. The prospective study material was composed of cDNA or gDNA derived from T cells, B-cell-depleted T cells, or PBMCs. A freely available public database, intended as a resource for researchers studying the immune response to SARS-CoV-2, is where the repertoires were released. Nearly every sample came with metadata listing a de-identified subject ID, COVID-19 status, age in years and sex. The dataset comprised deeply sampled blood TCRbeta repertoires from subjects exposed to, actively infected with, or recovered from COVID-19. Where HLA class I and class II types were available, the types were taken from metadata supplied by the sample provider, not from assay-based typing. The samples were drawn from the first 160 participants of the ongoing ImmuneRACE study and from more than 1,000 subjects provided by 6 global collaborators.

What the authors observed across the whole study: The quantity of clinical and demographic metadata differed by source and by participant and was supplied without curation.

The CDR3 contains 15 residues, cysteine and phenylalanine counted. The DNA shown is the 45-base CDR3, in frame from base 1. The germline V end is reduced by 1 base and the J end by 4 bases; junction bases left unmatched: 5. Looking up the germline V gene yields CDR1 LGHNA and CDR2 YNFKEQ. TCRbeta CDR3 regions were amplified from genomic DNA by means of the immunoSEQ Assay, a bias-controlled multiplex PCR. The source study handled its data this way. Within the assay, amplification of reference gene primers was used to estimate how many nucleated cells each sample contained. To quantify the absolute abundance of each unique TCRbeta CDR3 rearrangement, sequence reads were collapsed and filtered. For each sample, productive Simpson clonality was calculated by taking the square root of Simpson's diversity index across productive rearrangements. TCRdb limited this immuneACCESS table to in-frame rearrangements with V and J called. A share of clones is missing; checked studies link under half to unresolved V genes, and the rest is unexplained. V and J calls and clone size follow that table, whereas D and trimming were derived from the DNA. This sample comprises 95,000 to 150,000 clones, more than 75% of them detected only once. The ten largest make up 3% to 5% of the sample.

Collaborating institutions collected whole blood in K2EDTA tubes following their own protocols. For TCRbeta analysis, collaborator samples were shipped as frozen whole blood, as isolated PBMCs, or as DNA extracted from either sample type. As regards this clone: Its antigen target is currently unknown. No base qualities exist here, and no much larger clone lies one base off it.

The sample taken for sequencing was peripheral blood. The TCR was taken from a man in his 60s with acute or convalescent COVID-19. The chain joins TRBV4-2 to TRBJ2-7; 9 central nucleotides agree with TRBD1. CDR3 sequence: CASSQATGGGYEQYF. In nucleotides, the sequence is TGTGCCAGCAGCCAAGCGACAGGGGGGGGATACGAGCAGTACTTC.